The 3 T cell receptor beta chains below were found in one sample sequenced in a study of beta chain features in type 1 diabetes. Overall study findings and caveats: A moderate, significant TCRB CDR3 shortening appeared in type 1 diabetes across four CD4+ subsets.

Since all of the isolated RNA was reverse transcribed, expressed TCRB transcripts were what got sequenced. Some clones are missing from TCRdb's copy, which holds only in-frame ones; the method was immunoSEQ multiplex PCR. The sample includes a few hundred thousand clones, around 10% of them seen just once. These receptors are not linked to any known antigen. Sequences were obtained from central memory CD4+ T cells from blood. The source is a young man with type 1 diabetes.

This clone has a handful of counts. CDR3 loop: CASSRGTNTEAFF. CDR3 nucleotide sequence: TGTGCCAGCAGCCGGGGAACGAACACTGAAGCTTTCTTT. The J gene is TRBJ1-1, the V gene TRBV6-5, with no clear D. V was trimmed by 6 bases and J by 1 base, leaving 9 bases between them. Germline V CDR1 and CDR2: MNHEY, SVGAGI. The CDR3 sequence is 13 residues long.

This clone was counted only a few times. The rearrangement joins TRBV19 to TRBJ2-2, with 12 bases that match TRBD2. The J segment lost 5 bases and the V segment lost 8 bases, leaving 9 bases of the junction unmatched. This CDR3 spans 16 amino acids. Germline CDR1 is LNHDA and CDR2 is SQIVND (reference sequence). The CDR3 loop is CASSMGTSGRTGELFF. The CDR3 DNA is TGTGCCAGTTCAATGGGAACTAGCGGGAGGACCGGGGAGCTGTTTTTT.

This clone was observed at least ten times. This sequence joins TRBV28 and TRBJ2-6; D is possibly TRBD1 (6 bases). This CDR3 comprises 13 residues. Germline CDR1 MDHEN, CDR2 SYDVKM. Trimming cost V 6 bases and J 7 bases, with 10 bases left between them. The CDR3 DNA sequence: TGTGCCAGCAGCCCGGGGACAGCCAACGTCCTGACTTTC. This sequence encodes CASSPGTANVLTF.